This T cell receptor beta chain was captured by sequencing in a study of blood T cell repertoires in COVID-19. Study-wide background: Both acute and convalescent COVID-19 samples were obtained from the United States, Italy and Spain. The analysed material was cDNA or gDNA that came from T cells, B-cell-depleted T cells, or PBMCs.

Between the trimmed V and J ends, which lost 0 bases and 5 bases, there was a span of 19 bases. Germline V gives CDR1 SGDLS, CDR2 YYNGEE. The CDR3 extends over 17 amino acids. Under the authors' procedure: Researchers report that nucleated cell counts were estimated from reference gene primer amplification. Sequencing was performed with immunoSEQ multiplex PCR; in TCRdb, only in-frame clones are kept and a portion is missing. V and J calls and clone size follow that table, whereas D and trimming were derived from the DNA. The sample contains about 120,000 clones, roughly 79% of which appear only once.

The genes are TRBV9 and TRBJ2-3, with D tentatively TRBD2 (7 bases). This receptor was taken from a human donor in a cohort sampled during active COVID-19. Sequenced sample: peripheral blood. As DNA, the CDR3 is TGTGCCAGCAGCGTAGTCGGGGGGCGGGGAAATGGAGATACGCAGTATTTT. Its protein is CASSVVGGRGNGDTQYF.